This T cell receptor beta chain was documented in a study of shared clonotypes between healthy human individuals. Sequencing was performed with immunoSEQ multiplex PCR; in TCRdb, only in-frame clones are kept and a portion is missing. Among about 2.3 million clones, around 90% were seen once, and the ten largest hold approximately 0.41%. V lost 0 bases and J lost 4, with 15 bases in between. Germline V gene sequence: CDR1 LGHNA, CDR2 YSLEER. The CDR3 length is 16 residues. The sequence derives from a man aged 18 to 30 in good health. Some clones in this sample may be carry-over from other donors' samples. The sequenced sample consisted of naive CD4+ T cells from PBMCs. The subset denotes: CD45RA+ positively selected. J is TRBJ1-2 and V is TRBV4-3; no definite D call. The chain's CDR3 is CASSQEYAQRSYGYTF. DNA of the CDR3: TGCGCCAGCAGCCAAGAATACGCACAAAGGAGCTATGGCTACACCTTC.